These 18 T cell receptor beta chains were sequenced from one sample in a study of regulatory T cells in long-lasting Graves disease. Time point indicated: newly diagnosed GD, antithyroid drugs for less than 3 months. PBMC-extracted RNA yielded the TCR library. Construction of TCR beta libraries relied on iRepertoire HTBI primers and on Arm-PCR targeting CDR3 regions. TCRdb used MiXCR to reprocess the multiplex PCR reads, holding one entry per CDR3 protein. The sample carries 550,000 or so distinct CDR3 sequences, about 12% recorded once. These data were also filed under a second study, of T cells in Graves' hyperthyroidism and ophthalmopathy.

This specimen consisted of peripheral blood mononuclear cells (PBMCs), obtained at new diagnosis, from a patient treated with antithyroid drugs. Source of these receptors: a woman in her 30s with Graves disease.

Many counts were recorded for this clonotype. This chain links TRBV28 with TRBJ1-4; 10 nucleotides match TRBD1. CDR3 length: 19 amino acids. The J segment lost 11 bases and the V segment lost 3 bases, leaving 21 bases of the junction unmatched. CDR1 and CDR2 from the germline V gene are MDHEN and SYDVKM. In DNA form, the CDR3 reads TGTGCCAGCAGTTTCCAGTTTGGGGTTGGGGGACAGGGGAGAAAGAAACTGTTTTTT. Protein sequence: CASSFQFGVGGQGRKKLFF.

The chain has TRBV3-1 and TRBJ2-1; D may be TRBD2 (7 bases). The germline gives CDR1 LGHDT, CDR2 YNNKEL (reference sequence). Trimming shortened V by 8 bases and J by 6 bases, and 17 bases separated the two germline ends. The length of the CDR3 is 14 residues. Here the CDR3 DNA reads TGTGCCAGCTCAATGCAGGGAGGGGGCAATGAGCAGTTCTTC. Translated: CASSMQGGGNEQFF.

This clonotype has ten or more counts. This chain joins TRBV27 and TRBJ2-5; TRBD2 agrees at 12 bases. Germline V lookup: CDR1 MNHEY, CDR2 SMNVEV (reference sequence). This CDR3 comprises 17 residues. J was trimmed by 3 bases and V by 9 bases; bases with no gene match: 14. The CDR3 protein is CASFGLAGRDLEETQYF. In nucleotides, the CDR3 is TGTGCCAGTTTCGGACTAGCGGGACGGGATCTGGAAGAGACCCAGTACTTC.

This clonotype was detected a few times. This rearrangement joins TRBV28 to TRBJ1-2; the match to TRBD1 covers 7 bases. CDR1 is MDHEN, CDR2 SYDVKM, per germline. Losses at the gene ends were 4 bases for V and 7 bases for J; bases not matched to a gene: 15. The CDR3 totals 16 residues. The CDR3: CASSSPRTGDYFGYTF. CDR3 DNA sequence: TGTGCCAGCAGTTCACCTAGGACAGGCGACTACTTTGGCTACACCTTC.

The table lists this clonotype with many counts. This chain's CDR3 is CASSEGPGRMADTQYF. The CDR3 DNA follows: TGTGCCAGCAGTGAAGGTCCGGGGCGGATGGCAGATACGCAGTATTTT. J is TRBJ2-3 and V is TRBV2; D may correspond to TRBD1 or TRBD2 (5 bases each). V lost 1 base and J 4 bases, leaving 15 bases between the germline ends. The V gene's germline CDR1 is SNHLY and CDR2 FYNNEI. The CDR3 loop spans 16 amino acids.

Remarks on this clonotype: At one end, the junction sequence differs from germline, possibly due to a read error. The rearrangement uses TRBV25-1 and TRBJ2-1; D assignment may be TRBD1 or TRBD2 (5 bases each). Germline V gives CDR1 MGHDK, CDR2 SYGVNS. This CDR3 is 16 amino acids long. The CDR3 here is CASSEYWETRGEEQLF. The CDR3 DNA reads as TGTGCCAGCAGTGAATATTGGGAAACTAGGGGCGAGGAGCAGCTCTTC.

This clonotype was recorded many times. CDR3 region: CASSFGPSSPSTDTQYF. The CDR3 coding sequence is TGTGCCAGCAGCTTTGGCCCGTCGAGTCCGTCCACAGATACGCAGTATTTT. The gene calls are TRBV5-6 and TRBJ2-3, with unresolved D. Trimming removed 2 bases from V and 2 bases from J, with 18 bases in between. CDR1 and CDR2 (germline): SGHDT, YYEEEE. This CDR3 comprises 17 residues.

The chain combines TRBV9 with TRBJ1-3; 8 bases map to TRBD1. In germline, CDR1 is SGDLS, CDR2 YYNGEE. V trimming: 3 bases; J trimming: 0 bases; junction bases outside the gene matches: 2. This CDR3 contains 15 residues. CDR3 bases: TGTGCCAGCAGCGAACAGGGGGACTCTGGAAACACCATATATTTT. This codes for CASSEQGDSGNTIYF.

This clonotype was counted ten times or more. At one boundary the junction diverges from the germline segment, which might be a read error. The chain combines TRBV28 with TRBJ1-5; D possibly corresponds to TRBD1 (5 bases). The germline V gene has CDR1 MDHEN and CDR2 SYDVKM. This CDR3 comprises 17 residues. The CDR3 is CASTLGKEGVSNQPQHF. The CDR3 bases are TGTGCCAGCACTTTAGGAAAGGAAGGGGTGAGCAATCAGCCCCAGCATTTT.

This clonotype was seen at least ten times. The chain couples TRBV6-1 to TRBJ2-1, with a tentative D call TRBD2 (6 bases). The CDR3 consists of 12 residues. Germline V gene data show CDR1 as MNHNS and CDR2 as SASEGT. Trimming shortened V by 4 bases and J by 8 bases, and 9 bases separated the two germline ends. The CDR3 DNA follows: TGTGCCAGCAGTGCCCCGGGGGATGAGCAGTTCTTC. It codes for CASSAPGDEQFF.

This clonotype has a count of ten or more. The chain is built from TRBV19 and TRBJ2-1; 7 nucleotides line up with TRBD2. The CDR3 runs 16 residues. Trimming cost V 6 bases and J 2 bases; bases outside gene matches: 10. Per germline, CDR1 LNHDA and CDR2 SQIVND (reference sequence). The CDR3 loop reads CASRGGGSATYNEQFF. The CDR3, as DNA: TGTGCCAGTAGGGGGGGGGGTAGCGCTACCTACAATGAGCAGTTCTTC. Looking up the rest from reference TRBV19 and TRBJ2-1 gives the full variable domain: DGGITQSPKYLFRKEGQNVTLSCEQNLNHDAMYWYRQDPGQGLRLIYYSQIVNDFQKGDIAEGYSVSREKKESFPLTVTSAQKNPTAFYLCASRGGGSATYNEQFFGPGTRLTVL.

This clonotype was found a few times. This chain links TRBV19 with TRBJ1-5; a weak D match, TRBD1 (6 bases). In germline, CDR1 is LNHDA, CDR2 SQIVND (reference sequence). The V and J ends lost 7 bases and 3 bases respectively, with 13 bases between them. The CDR3 extends over 14 amino acids. Here the CDR3 reads CASNSHRVNQPQHF. The DNA of the CDR3 is TGTGCCAGTAACTCACACAGGGTCAATCAGCCCCAGCATTTT.

This clonotype was counted ten times or more. The chain is built from TRBV4-3 and TRBJ2-7; maybe TRBD2 (5 bases). Looked up from germline, CDR1 is LGHNA and CDR2 is YSLEER. V was shortened by 4 bases and J by 2 bases, with 9 bases between the two germline ends. The length of the CDR3 is 13 residues. CDR3 bases: TGCGCCAGCAGCCCCGGGAAGACCTACGAGCAGTACTTC. It yields the protein CASSPGKTYEQYF.

V and J are TRBV2 and TRBJ2-7, with D perhaps TRBD1 or TRBD2 (5 bases each). In germline, CDR1 is SNHLY, CDR2 FYNNEI. This CDR3 contains 14 residues. Trimming left V 1 base short and J 2 bases short, with 9 bases between. CDR3 in amino acids: CASSEGGAAYEQYF. The CDR3, as DNA: TGTGCCAGCAGTGAAGGAGGGGCTGCCTACGAGCAGTACTTC.

About this clonotype itself: As the CDR3 is not closed by the conserved phenylalanine or tryptophan, this likely results from a read error. The chain recombines TRBV7-9 with TRBJ2-7; maybe TRBD2 (6 bases). CDR1 is SEHNR, CDR2 FQNEAQ, per germline (reference sequence). V dropped 5 bases and J dropped 3 bases, with 8 bases sitting between them. The CDR3 has 12 amino acids. The CDR3 coding sequence is TGTGCCAGCAGCCTTAGCGGCTACGAGCAGTACTGC. Its translation is CASSLSGYEQYC.

There are many counts of this clonotype. The chain uses TRBV2 and TRBJ1-2, with 9 bases that match TRBD1. The junction had 4 bases not matched to a gene; V was cut back by 7 bases and J by 4 bases. This CDR3 spans 13 amino acids. The germline V gene has CDR1 SNHLY and CDR2 FYNNEI. CDR3 DNA: TGTGCCAGCAAAGGGACAGGGACCTATGGCTACACCTTC. It yields the protein CASKGTGTYGYTF.

This clonotype was counted at least ten times. This chain links TRBV7-3 with TRBJ2-7, with 8 bases fitting TRBD2. The ends lost 5 bases at V and 6 bases at J; junction bases unmatched: 18. Germline V gene data show CDR1 as SGHTA and CDR2 as FQGTGA. The CDR3 loop spans 17 amino acids. CDR3 nucleotide sequence: TGTGCCAGCAGCCCTAGGGGCACAGCGGGGGTGATCTCCGAGCAGTACTTC. Translation gives CASSPRGTAGVISEQYF.

The chain combines TRBV5-8 with TRBJ2-7; 8 nucleotides match TRBD2. The V segment lost 2 bases and the J segment 0 bases; nucleotides outside the gene matches: 7. The CDR3 contains 16 residues. Per the germline V gene, CDR1 is SGHTS and CDR2 is YDEGEE. The DNA of the CDR3 is TGTGCCAGCAGCTTACCTGGGACTAGAAGCTCCTACGAGCAGTACTTC. Its protein product is CASSLPGTRSSYEQYF.